This entry features one T cell receptor beta chain sequence. Its antigen is not identified. CDR3 size: 16 residues. With V trimmed by 5 bases and J by 2 bases, 10 bases remained unmatched. CDR1 and CDR2 (germline): SEHNR, FQNEAQ (reference sequence). This sample stems from a study of graft-versus-host responses after intestinal transplantation. Sequenced by immunoSEQ multiplex PCR; TCRdb stores in-frame clones only, minus some. The table lists about 73,000 clones, around 91% of them singletons. Study-level points and caveats: Maximum circulating GvH clone levels tracked with early post-transplant HvG decreases.

Sample: unstimulated CD8+ T cells sorted from spleen or lymph node cells, taken before transplant. This receptor was obtained from a human donor who was the organ donor for an intestinal transplant. This sequence joins TRBV7-9 and TRBJ2-3; 7 nucleotides align to TRBD2. The CDR3 DNA sequence: TGTGCCAGCAGCCCAAAAGTCGGGACTAACACAGATACGCAGTATTTT. Residues: CASSPKVGTNTDTQYF.